The 2 T cell receptor beta chains below come from one sample, sequenced in a study of shared clonotypes between healthy human individuals. Some clones are missing from TCRdb's copy, which holds only in-frame ones; the method was immunoSEQ multiplex PCR. The sample consists of 2 million to 3 million clones, more than 85% of them appearing once. Sample: naive CD4+ T cells from PBMCs. Noted subset: CD45RA+ positively selected. These receptors were taken from a man between 18 and 35 years old in good health. Some clones in this sample may be carry-over from other donors' samples.

This rearrangement joins TRBV20-1 to TRBJ1-1; D is undetermined. CDR3 length: 11 residues. V lost 7 bases, J lost 2 bases, and 8 bases lay in between. Looked up from germline, CDR1 is DFQATT and CDR2 is SNEGSKA (reference sequence). This CDR3 is CSVTGNTEAFF. CDR3 bases: TGCAGTGTGACGGGAAACACTGAAGCTTTCTTT.

V and J are TRBV9 and TRBJ1-1, with 7 bases aligning to TRBD1. This CDR3 contains 13 residues. Per the germline V gene, CDR1 is SGDLS and CDR2 is YYNGEE. V lost 4 bases and J lost 3; bases outside the gene matches: 3. The CDR3 protein is CASSTTGDTEAFF. The CDR3 nucleotides are TGTGCCAGCAGCACAACAGGGGACACTGAAGCTTTCTTT.